This entry concerns a single T cell receptor (beta chain). This specimen comes from a study of T cell responses to AZD1222 COVID-19 vaccine. TCRdb keeps only in-frame clones here, not all; method: immunoSEQ multiplex PCR. The data show 75,000 to 95,000 clones, around nine tenths seen once. Per germline, CDR1 GTSNPN and CDR2 SVGIG (reference sequence). The ends lost 5 bases at V and 0 bases at J; junction bases unmatched: 10. The CDR3 is 18 amino acids. The chain carries TRBV30 and TRBJ2-1, with 13 bases that match TRBD2. The TCR was taken from an adult in good health. This specimen consisted of peripheral blood, obtained on day 0 of AZD1222 vaccination. The chain's CDR3 is CAWDMGTSGASSYNEQFF. CDR3 in DNA: TGTGCCTGGGATATGGGGACTAGCGGGGCGAGCTCCTACAATGAGCAGTTCTTC.